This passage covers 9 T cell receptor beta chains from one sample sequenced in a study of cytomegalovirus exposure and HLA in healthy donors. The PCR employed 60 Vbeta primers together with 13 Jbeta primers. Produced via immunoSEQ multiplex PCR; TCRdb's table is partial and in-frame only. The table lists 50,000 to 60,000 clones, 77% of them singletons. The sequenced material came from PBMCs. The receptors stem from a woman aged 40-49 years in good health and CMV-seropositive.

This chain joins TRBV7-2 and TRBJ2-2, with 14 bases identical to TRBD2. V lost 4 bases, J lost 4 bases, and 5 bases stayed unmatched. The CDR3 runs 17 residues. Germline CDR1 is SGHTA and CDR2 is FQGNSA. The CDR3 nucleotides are TGTGCCAGCAGCTCCCCTGGACTAGCGGGGGGCACCGGGGAGCTGTTTTTT. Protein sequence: CASSSPGLAGGTGELFF.

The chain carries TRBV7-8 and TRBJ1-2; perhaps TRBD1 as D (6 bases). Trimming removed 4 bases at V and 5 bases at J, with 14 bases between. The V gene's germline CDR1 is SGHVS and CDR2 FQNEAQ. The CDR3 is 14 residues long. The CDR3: CASSSTSGDYGYTF. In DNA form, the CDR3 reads TGTGCCAGCAGCTCCACCTCAGGGGATTATGGCTACACCTTC. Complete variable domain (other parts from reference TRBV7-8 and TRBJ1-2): GAGVSQSPRYKVAKRGQDVALRCDPISGHVSLFWYQQALGQGPEFLTYFQNEAQLDKSGLPSDRFFAERPEGSVSTLKIQRTQQEDSAVYLCASSSTSGDYGYTFGSGTRLTVV.

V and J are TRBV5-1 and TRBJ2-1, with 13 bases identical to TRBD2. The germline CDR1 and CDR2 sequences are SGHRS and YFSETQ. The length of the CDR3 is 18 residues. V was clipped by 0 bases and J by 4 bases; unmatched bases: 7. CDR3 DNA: TGCGCCAGCAGCTTGGGGATGGGACTAGCGGGGCCTTACAATGAGCAGTTCTTC. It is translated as CASSLGMGLAGPYNEQFF.

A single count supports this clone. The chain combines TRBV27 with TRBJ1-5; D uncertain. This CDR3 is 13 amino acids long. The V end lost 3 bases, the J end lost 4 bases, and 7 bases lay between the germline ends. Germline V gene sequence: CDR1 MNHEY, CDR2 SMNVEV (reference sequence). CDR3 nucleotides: TGTGCCAGCAGTTTTGGCGGGAATCAGCCCCAGCATTTT. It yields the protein CASSFGGNQPQHF.

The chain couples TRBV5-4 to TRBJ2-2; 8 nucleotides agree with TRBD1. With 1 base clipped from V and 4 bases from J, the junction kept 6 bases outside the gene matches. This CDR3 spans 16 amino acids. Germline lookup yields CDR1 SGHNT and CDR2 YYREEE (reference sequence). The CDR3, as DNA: TGTGCCAGCAGCTTGATGTCAGGGGGCGGCACCGGGGAGCTGTTTTTT. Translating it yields CASSLMSGGGTGELFF.

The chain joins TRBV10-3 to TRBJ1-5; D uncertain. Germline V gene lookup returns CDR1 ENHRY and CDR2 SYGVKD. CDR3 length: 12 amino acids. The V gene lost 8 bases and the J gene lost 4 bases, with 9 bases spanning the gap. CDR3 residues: CAIGRENQPQHF. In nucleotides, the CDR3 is TGTGCCATCGGAAGGGAGAATCAGCCCCAGCATTTT.

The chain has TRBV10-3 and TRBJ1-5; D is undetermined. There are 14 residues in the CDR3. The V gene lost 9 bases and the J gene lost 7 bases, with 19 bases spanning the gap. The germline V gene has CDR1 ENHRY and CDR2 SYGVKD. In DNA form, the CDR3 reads TGTGCCATTTCGGACGGGAGAACCGGCCAGCCCCAGCATTTT. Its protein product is CAISDGRTGQPQHF.

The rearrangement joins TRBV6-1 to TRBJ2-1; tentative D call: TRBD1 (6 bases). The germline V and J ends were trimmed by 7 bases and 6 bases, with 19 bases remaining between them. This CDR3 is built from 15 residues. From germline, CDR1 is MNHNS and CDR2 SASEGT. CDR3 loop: CASIHSRGPGNEQFF. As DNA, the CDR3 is TGTGCCAGCATTCATAGCAGGGGTCCGGGCAATGAGCAGTTCTTC.

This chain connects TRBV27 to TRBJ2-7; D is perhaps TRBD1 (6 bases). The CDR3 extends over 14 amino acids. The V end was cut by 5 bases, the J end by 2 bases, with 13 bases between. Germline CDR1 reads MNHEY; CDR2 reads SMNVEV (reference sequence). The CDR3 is CASSPRQVTYEQYF. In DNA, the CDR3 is TGTGCCAGCAGTCCGCGACAGGTAACCTACGAGCAGTACTTC.